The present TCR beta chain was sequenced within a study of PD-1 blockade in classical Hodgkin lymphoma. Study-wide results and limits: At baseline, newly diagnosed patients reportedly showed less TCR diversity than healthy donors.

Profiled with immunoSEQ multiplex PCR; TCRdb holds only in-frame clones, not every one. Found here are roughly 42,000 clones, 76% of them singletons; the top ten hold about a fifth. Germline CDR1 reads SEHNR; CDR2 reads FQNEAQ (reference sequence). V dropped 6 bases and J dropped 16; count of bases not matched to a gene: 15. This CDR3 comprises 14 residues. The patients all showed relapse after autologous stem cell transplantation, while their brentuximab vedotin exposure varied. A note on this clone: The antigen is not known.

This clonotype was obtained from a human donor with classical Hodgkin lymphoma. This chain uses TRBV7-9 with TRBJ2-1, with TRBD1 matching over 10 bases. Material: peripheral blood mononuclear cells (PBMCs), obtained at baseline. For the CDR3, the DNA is TGTGCCAGCAGTCTTCGTCCCGGGACAGGGGAGGAATTCTTC. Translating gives CASSLRPGTGEEFF.